This TCR beta chain is drawn from a study of human T cells and chemical hapten exposure. Library preparation tagged each individual cDNA molecule with a unique molecular identifier. TCRdb called the RACE reads again in MiXCR, with one record for every CDR3 protein. The sample has approximately 50,000 distinct CDR3 sequences; 9.5% to 10% are singletons. The time point: pre-sensitization, week 0. Stated treatment: therapeutic diphenylcyclopropenone sensitization with weekly scalp DPC. From whole blood left unfractionated, total RNA was extracted. Deletions cut 0 bases from V and 8 bases from J, with 22 bases between. Germline CDR1 and CDR2: SGHTA and FQGTGA. The CDR3 runs 17 residues.

The chain couples TRBV7-3 to TRBJ1-1; tentative D call: TRBD1 (5 bases). The sequence was obtained from a woman aged 25-40 years with alopecia areata. Some clones in this sample may be carry-over from other donors' samples. The sample consisted of whole blood, taken in connection with sensitization to the hapten diphenylcyclopropenone (DPC). The CDR3 spells CASSLTPDRWRGVEAFF. For the CDR3, the DNA is TGTGCCAGCAGCTTAACCCCCGATAGGTGGAGGGGAGTAGAAGCTTTCTTT. The full variable domain, completed using reference TRBV7-3 and TRBJ1-1, is GAGVSQTPSNKVTEKGKYVELRCDPISGHTALYWYRQSLGQGPEFLIYFQGTGAADDSGLPNDRFFAVRPEGSVSTLKIQRTERGDSAVYLCASSLTPDRWRGVEAFFGQGTRLTVV.